These T cell receptor beta chains were read from a single sample in a study of regulatory T cells in long-lasting Graves disease. Each CDR3 protein gets one entry after TCRdb re-called the multiplex PCR reads with MiXCR. This sample yields almost 450,000 distinct CDR3 sequences, of which 15% to 20% are seen a single time; about 11% belongs to the top ten. This sample was also put to use in a study of T cells in Graves' hyperthyroidism and ophthalmopathy.

The material was peripheral blood mononuclear cells (PBMCs), obtained at new diagnosis, from a patient treated with antithyroid drugs. The receptor source for this set is a woman in her 30s with Graves disease. Each CDR3 is given with its conserved first and last residue. Fields, in order: D gene, V gene, clone size, J gene, CDR3 protein, CDR3 DNA. D genes are given only for firm matches. Clone size, where shown, is once, few, many, or a class for clones that have expanded.

D: -; V: TRBV7-9; size: -; J: TRBJ1-2; CDR3: CASSPRGGLYGYTF; DNA: TGTGCCAGCAGCCCGCGGGGGGGTCTCTATGGCTACACCTTC
D: -; V: TRBV7-9; size: -; J: TRBJ2-5; CDR3: CASSIRTDPIVIQYF; DNA: TGTGCCAGCAGCATACGGACCGATCCCATTGTGATCCAGTACTTC
D: TRBD1; V: TRBV6-1; size: many; J: TRBJ1-2; CDR3: CASSEAGRQGVGGYTF; DNA: TGTGCCAGCAGTGAAGCGGGCCGACAGGGTGTAGGTGGCTACACCTTC
D: TRBD1; V: TRBV3-1; size: few; J: TRBJ1-1; CDR3: CASSPKGGDRVFF; DNA: TGTGCCAGCAGCCCCAAAGGAGGGGACAGGGTTTTCTTT
D: TRBD2; V: TRBV5-4; size: -; J: TRBJ2-1; CDR3: CASSLPGLAGVDEQFF; DNA: TGTGCCAGCAGCCTACCGGGACTAGCGGGAGTGGATGAGCAGTTCTTC
D: -; V: TRBV7-9; size: many; J: TRBJ2-5; CDR3: CASSLELAGAQYF; DNA: TGTGCCAGCAGCTTAGAACTAGCCGGAGCCCAGTACTTC
D: -; V: TRBV27; size: many; J: TRBJ1-2; CDR3: CASSLLQGMDGYTF; DNA: TGTGCCAGCAGTTTATTGCAGGGAATGGATGGCTACACCTTC
D: TRBD1; V: TRBV7-9; size: -; J: TRBJ1-5; CDR3: CASNRDRAQPQHF; DNA: TGTGCCAGCAACCGGGACAGGGCTCAGCCCCAGCATTTT
D: -; V: TRBV12-3/TRBV12-4; size: -; J: TRBJ2-3; CDR3: CASRRGTDTQYF; DNA: TGTGCCAGCCGGAGAGGCACAGATACGCAGTATTTT
D: TRBD1; V: TRBV6-2/TRBV6-3; size: -; J: TRBJ1-2; CDR3: CASSSTGGSWGYTF; DNA: TGTGCCAGCAGTTCTACAGGGGGATCTTGGGGCTACACCTTC
D: -; V: TRBV6-5; size: -; J: TRBJ2-5; CDR3: CASSYRHLETQYF; DNA: TGTGCCAGCAGTTATCGGCATCTGGAGACCCAGTACTTC
D: TRBD2; V: TRBV19; size: -; J: TRBJ2-2; CDR3: CASSARTSGPGELFF; DNA: TGTGCCAGTAGTGCTCGGACTAGCGGGCCCGGGGAGCTGTTTTTT
D: -; V: TRBV20-1; size: many; J: TRBJ1-1; CDR3: CSARVVEGKAFF; DNA: TGCAGTGCTAGAGTGGTAGAGGGGAAAGCTTTCTTT
D: -; V: TRBV5-1; size: few; J: TRBJ1-1; CDR3: CASRQYAAPTEAFF; DNA: TGCGCCAGCAGGCAATACGCGGCTCCCACTGAAGCTTTCTTT
D: -; V: TRBV29-1; size: -; J: TRBJ1-1; CDR3: CSVRRGAEAFF; DNA: TGCAGCGTACGAAGGGGCGCTGAAGCTTTCTTT
D: TRBD1; V: TRBV5-1; size: many; J: TRBJ2-2; CDR3: CASSESGGAGTGELFF; DNA: TGCGCCAGCAGCGAATCAGGGGGCGCGGGCACCGGGGAGCTGTTTTTT
D: -; V: TRBV6-1; size: many; J: TRBJ1-3; CDR3: CASSEALRPQGKTGNTIYF; DNA: TGTGCCAGCAGTGAAGCGCTTAGGCCTCAGGGAAAAACTGGAAACACCATATATTTT
D: -; V: TRBV20-1; size: -; J: TRBJ1-2; CDR3: CSTTGSARGYGYTF; DNA: TGCAGTACTACAGGGTCCGCTCGGGGCTATGGCTACACCTTC
D: TRBD1; V: TRBV5-1; size: -; J: TRBJ2-1; CDR3: CASSSRRQGNEQFF; DNA: TGCGCCAGCAGCTCAAGACGACAGGGGAATGAGCAGTTCTTC
D: -; V: TRBV6-2/TRBV6-3; size: -; J: TRBJ1-1; CDR3: CATERNTEAFF; DNA: TGTGCCACTGAGAGGAACACTGAAGCTTTCTTT
D: -; V: TRBV12-3/TRBV12-4; size: many; J: TRBJ1-1; CDR3: CASRPTGSTEAFF; DNA: TGTGCCAGCAGACCTACAGGGAGCACTGAAGCTTTCTTT
D: -; V: TRBV4-1; size: few; J: TRBJ1-2; CDR3: CASSQADRLRGYTF; DNA: TGCGCCAGCAGCCAGGCCGACAGGTTGCGAGGCTACACCTTC
D: -; V: TRBV20-1; size: -; J: TRBJ1-5; CDR3: CSARRKRDQPQHF; DNA: TGCAGTGCTAGGAGGAAACGGGATCAGCCCCAGCATTTT
D: -; V: TRBV4-1; size: few; J: TRBJ1-3; CDR3: CASSLNGRWITSGNTIYF; DNA: TGCGCCAGCAGCCTAAACGGACGGTGGATTACCTCTGGAAACACCATATATTTT
D: -; V: TRBV5-1; size: -; J: TRBJ2-2; CDR3: CASSLASYTGELFF; DNA: TGCGCCAGCAGCTTGGCAAGTTACACCGGGGAGCTGTTTTTT
D: -; V: TRBV18; size: many; J: TRBJ1-5; CDR3: CASSPETGLNQPQHF; DNA: TGTGCCAGCTCACCGGAGACAGGCTTAAATCAGCCCCAGCATTTT
D: -; V: TRBV29-1; size: many; J: TRBJ2-3; CDR3: CSVDGQEYTDTQYF; DNA: TGCAGCGTTGACGGGCAGGAGTACACAGATACGCAGTATTTT
D: TRBD2; V: TRBV5-4; size: few; J: TRBJ2-3; CDR3: CASSRRTSGAPDTQYF; DNA: TGTGCCAGCAGCCGAAGGACTAGCGGGGCCCCGGATACGCAGTATTTT
D: TRBD2; V: TRBV2; size: -; J: TRBJ2-3; CDR3: CASGRVGTDTQYF; DNA: TGTGCCAGCGGGAGGGTTGGCACAGATACGCAGTATTTT
D: TRBD2; V: TRBV10-1; size: few; J: TRBJ2-1; CDR3: CASSGSGSVSYNEQFF; DNA: TGCGCCAGCAGTGGTAGCGGGAGCGTTTCCTACAATGAGCAGTTCTTC
D: -; V: TRBV27; size: -; J: TRBJ2-1; CDR3: CASSITGRDEQFF; DNA: TGTGCCAGCAGTATAACAGGGCGCGATGAGCAGTTCTTC
D: -; V: TRBV7-2; size: few; J: TRBJ2-1; CDR3: CASSAASVVEQFF; DNA: TGTGCCAGCAGCGCCGCTAGCGTGGTTGAGCAGTTCTTC
D: TRBD1; V: TRBV7-9; size: many; J: TRBJ2-7; CDR3: CASGHPGQGINEQYF; DNA: TGTGCCAGCGGCCACCCCGGACAGGGGATCAACGAGCAGTACTTC
D: -; V: TRBV7-9; size: few; J: TRBJ2-1; CDR3: CASSQEQYNEQFF; DNA: TGTGCCAGCAGCCAAGAACAATACAATGAGCAGTTCTTC
D: TRBD1; V: TRBV14; size: -; J: TRBJ2-5; CDR3: CASSPPRTGRQETQYF; DNA: TGTGCCAGCAGCCCTCCCCGGACAGGGCGGCAAGAGACCCAGTACTTC
D: TRBD1; V: TRBV10-3; size: many; J: TRBJ1-2; CDR3: CAISESRPLTGGGYTF; DNA: TGTGCCATCAGTGAGTCGCGGCCCCTGACAGGGGGTGGCTACACCTTC
D: -; V: TRBV28; size: many; J: TRBJ2-7; CDR3: CASTYLGRSGEQYF; DNA: TGTGCCAGCACCTATCTGGGGCGTTCTGGGGAGCAGTACTTC
D: -; V: TRBV7-9; size: many; J: TRBJ2-1; CDR3: CASGTYDEQFF; DNA: TGTGCCAGCGGAACTTACGATGAGCAGTTCTTC
D: TRBD2; V: TRBV7-9; size: -; J: TRBJ2-1; CDR3: CASGWSGASSYNEQFF; DNA: TGTGCCAGCGGCTGGAGCGGGGCCAGCTCCTACAATGAGCAGTTCTTC
D: -; V: TRBV18; size: many; J: TRBJ1-4; CDR3: CASSRSATNEKLFF; DNA: TGTGCCAGCTCAAGGTCTGCAACTAATGAAAAACTGTTTTTT
D: -; V: TRBV6-9; size: few; J: TRBJ1-1; CDR3: CASSWGSTEAFF; DNA: TGTGCCAGCAGTTGGGGCTCCACTGAAGCTTTCTTT
D: -; V: TRBV29-1; size: -; J: TRBJ2-1; CDR3: CSLTRTDPRSYNEQFF; DNA: TGCAGCCTAACCCGGACAGACCCCCGCTCCTACAATGAGCAGTTCTTC
D: TRBD2; V: TRBV10-3; size: many; J: TRBJ2-1; CDR3: CAITSRGGRQYNEQFF; DNA: TGTGCCATCACCTCCCGGGGCGGGAGACAATACAATGAGCAGTTCTTC
D: -; V: TRBV9; size: few; J: TRBJ1-4; CDR3: CASSVGAPTNEKLFF; DNA: TGTGCCAGCAGCGTAGGGGCTCCAACTAATGAAAAACTGTTTTTT
D: TRBD2; V: TRBV11-2; size: many; J: TRBJ2-1; CDR3: CASSQLAGVFNEQFF; DNA: TGTGCCAGCAGCCAACTAGCGGGAGTATTTAATGAGCAGTTCTTC
D: -; V: TRBV15; size: many; J: TRBJ1-6; CDR3: CATSRDRNRVGSPLHF; DNA: TGTGCCACCAGCAGAGATCGAAACAGGGTTGGATCACCCCTCCACTTT
D: -; V: TRBV2; size: many; J: TRBJ1-1; CDR3: CASSGDWGQNTEAFF; DNA: TGTGCCAGCAGTGGGGATTGGGGGCAGAACACTGAAGCTTTCTTT
D: -; V: TRBV28; size: many; J: TRBJ2-7; CDR3: CASSLPGTYEQYF; DNA: TGTGCCAGCAGTTTGCCGGGAACCTACGAGCAGTACTTC
D: -; V: TRBV19; size: -; J: TRBJ2-3; CDR3: CASSMGHRGTDTQYF; DNA: TGTGCCAGTAGTATGGGTCATCGGGGCACAGATACGCAGTATTTT
D: TRBD1; V: TRBV11-3; size: few; J: TRBJ2-1; CDR3: CASSLGTGWSSYNEQFF; DNA: TGTGCCAGCAGCTTAGGGACAGGATGGAGCTCCTACAATGAGCAGTTCTTC
D: -; V: TRBV2; size: many; J: TRBJ2-1; CDR3: CASRITGRVGYNEQFF; DNA: TGTGCCAGCAGGATAACGGGGCGGGTGGGCTACAATGAGCAGTTCTTC
D: -; V: TRBV20-1; size: many; J: TRBJ2-5; CDR3: CSARGRTGQETQYF; DNA: TGCAGTGCTAGAGGCCGTACAGGGCAAGAGACCCAGTACTTC
D: -; V: TRBV28; size: many; J: TRBJ2-7; CDR3: CASTGTLARYYEQYF; DNA: TGTGCCAGCACCGGAACGTTGGCCAGATACTACGAGCAGTACTTC
D: -; V: TRBV4-3; size: once; J: TRBJ1-6; CDR3: CASSQDGSDSPLHF; DNA: TGCGCCAGCAGCCAAGACGGGTCGGATTCACCCCTCCACTTT